The 12 T cell receptor beta chains given below trace back to one sample, sequenced in a study of cytotoxic CD8 clonotypes in ibrutinib-treated CLL. The repertoire was sequenced with immunoSEQ multiplex PCR; TCRdb's copy has only in-frame clones and lacks some. The table includes 150,000 or so clones, 76% detected once. The input for sequencing was PBMCs, taken after 24 months of ibrutinib treatment. These receptors came from a human donor with chronic lymphocytic leukemia.

This chain connects TRBV4-2 to TRBJ1-4; D is undetermined. The CDR3 covers 15 residues. Germline CDR1 is LGHNA and CDR2 is YNFKEQ. Between the trimmed V and J ends, which lost 0 bases and 7 bases, there was a span of 12 bases. CDR3 loop: CASSQEWDTGEKLFF. CDR3 in DNA: TGTGCCAGCAGCCAAGAGTGGGATACGGGTGAAAAACTGTTTTTT.

This chain connects TRBV18 to TRBJ2-7, with a weak D call TRBD2 (6 bases). Germline CDR1 and CDR2: KGHSH and LQKENI. V lost 4 bases, J lost 4 bases, and 8 bases lay in between. The CDR3 covers 12 residues. The CDR3 DNA follows: TGTGCCAGCTCACAGGGGAGGTACGAGCAGTACTTC. Its protein product is CASSQGRYEQYF.

J is TRBJ1-5 and V is TRBV10-3; possibly TRBD1 for D (5 bases). V was shortened by 4 bases and J by 1 base, with 8 bases between the two germline ends. Germline V gene data show CDR1 as ENHRY and CDR2 as SYGVKD. The CDR3 spans 14 residues. CDR3 nucleotides: TGTGCCATCAGTGCTGGGGCCAGCAATCAGCCCCAGCATTTT. It encodes CAISAGASNQPQHF.

This clone has only one observation. This chain links TRBV6-5 with TRBJ2-1, with a weak D call TRBD2 (6 bases). V was pared by 6 bases and J by 10 bases, with 22 bases between. The germline CDR1 and CDR2 sequences are MNHEY and SVGAGI. The length of the CDR3 is 15 residues. CDR3 loop: CASRRPGAKEGEQFF. The CDR3 DNA is TGTGCCAGCAGACGCCCCGGGGCAAAGGAGGGCGAGCAGTTCTTC.

The rearrangement joins TRBV10-3 to TRBJ2-7, with 9 bases fitting TRBD1. J was trimmed by 7 bases and V by 2 bases; bases with no gene match: 9. Germline lookup yields CDR1 ENHRY and CDR2 SYGVKD. The CDR3 has 15 amino acids. CDR3 nucleotides: TGTGCCATCAGTGAGGGTGGGGACAGGGTTCAGGAGCAGTACTTC. It encodes CAISEGGDRVQEQYF.

The CDR3 nucleotides read TGTGCCACGGGGCTAGCGGCGCCAATACTGAATGAGCAGTTCTTC. It yields the protein CATGLAAPILNEQFF. The chain carries TRBV10-3 and TRBJ2-1; 7 bases map to TRBD2. CDR3 length: 15 residues. V shed 10 bases and J 7 bases; nucleotides not matched to a gene: 16. Per germline, CDR1 ENHRY and CDR2 SYGVKD.

The V and J genes are TRBV7-9 and TRBJ1-1; 7 bases are a match to TRBD1. The CDR3 contains 15 residues. Germline-derived CDR1 and CDR2 are SEHNR and FQNEAQ (reference sequence). V shed 7 bases, J shed 1 base, and the junction held 9 bases outside the gene matches. The CDR3 bases are TGTGCCAGCATCCCTGGGACAGACTGGAACACTGAAGCTTTCTTT. Protein product: CASIPGTDWNTEAFF.

The V and J genes are TRBV7-3 and TRBJ2-6; D gene ambiguous. Trimming removed 2 bases from V and 0 bases from J, with 8 bases in between. The CDR3 has 16 amino acids. Germline-derived CDR1 and CDR2 are SGHTA and FQGTGA. The CDR3 protein is CASSLWGTSGANVLTF. CDR3 bases: TGTGCCAGCAGCTTATGGGGTACCTCTGGGGCCAACGTCCTGACTTTC.

The gene calls are TRBV7-8 and TRBJ2-7; D gene unclear. V was cut by 3 bases and J by 2 bases, with 8 bases left in between. The CDR3 sequence is 13 residues long. Germline CDR1 and CDR2: SGHVS and FQNEAQ. The CDR3 loop reads CASSFGRTYEQYF. DNA for the CDR3: TGTGCCAGCAGCTTTGGCCGTACCTACGAGCAGTACTTC.

This chain uses TRBV7-2 with TRBJ2-7; D possibly uses TRBD1 or TRBD2 (5 bases each). Trimming shortened V by 6 bases and J by 3 bases, and 12 bases separated the two germline ends. Germline values: CDR1 SGHTA, CDR2 FQGNSA. The CDR3 contains 13 residues. The CDR3 region has the DNA TGTGCCAGCAGACCAAGGGACCACTACGAGCAGTACTTC. This translates into CASRPRDHYEQYF.

This chain joins TRBV19 and TRBJ2-2; no firm D call. The length of the CDR3 is 15 residues. Germline CDR1 is LNHDA and CDR2 is SQIVND (reference sequence). With 7 bases removed from V and 0 bases from J, the gap between germline ends came to 12 bases. The CDR3 spells CASTLPAANTGELFF. For the CDR3, the DNA is TGTGCCAGTACCCTCCCCGCGGCGAACACCGGGGAGCTGTTTTTT.

This clone showed up just a few times. The J gene is TRBJ2-1, the V gene TRBV5-1; 8 nucleotides align to TRBD2. The CDR3 has 15 amino acids. Germline V gene lookup returns CDR1 SGHRS and CDR2 YFSETQ. J lost 2 bases, V lost 7 bases, and 8 bases had no gene match. CDR3 in DNA: TGCGCCAGCGCCCGGGGGGGCTACACCTACAATGAGCAGTTCTTC. This codes for CASARGGYTYNEQFF.